Described below is a single T cell receptor (beta chain) sequence and its context. In the authors' workflow: Amplification from reference gene primers served as the basis for estimated nucleated cell counts. Produced via immunoSEQ multiplex PCR; TCRdb's table is partial and in-frame only. The V and J calls and the clone size are those of that table, but D and trimming were determined from the DNA. The sample consists of around 120,000 clones, approximately 80% of them appearing once. Germline-derived CDR1 and CDR2 are MNHEY and SMNVEV (reference sequence). CDR3 length equals 14 residues. The ends were cut back, 2 bases at V and 2 bases at J, with 7 bases in the middle. The sample belongs to a study of blood T cell repertoires in COVID-19. Study context: The United States, Italy and Spain provided the acute and convalescent COVID-19 samples.

The source of this sequence is a human donor in a cohort sampled during active COVID-19. The sample comprised peripheral blood. This chain uses TRBV27 with TRBJ1-5; D is unclear. As DNA, the CDR3 is TGTGCCAGCAGTTTAGGCCAAGGCAATCAGCCCCAGCATTTT. Amino acid sequence: CASSLGQGNQPQHF.